One sample yielded the 10 T cell receptor beta chains listed below, sequenced in a study of blood T cell repertoires in COVID-19. Measured with immunoSEQ multiplex PCR; TCRdb has only the in-frame clones, and not every one. The data contain tens of thousands of clones, about 90% of them singletons. What was sequenced was peripheral blood. These receptors were obtained from a human donor in a cohort sampled during active COVID-19.

J is TRBJ1-5 and V is TRBV7-2, with 10 bases that match TRBD1. CDR3 length: 15 residues. The V gene end was trimmed by 3 bases and the J gene end by 4 bases; junction bases not matched to a gene: 3. Looked up from germline, CDR1 is SGHTA and CDR2 is FQGNSA. DNA for the CDR3: TGTGCCAGCAGCTTTAGGGGACAGGGGAATCAGCCCCAGCATTTT. Its protein is CASSFRGQGNQPQHF.

The CDR3: CASSQERTSGGSSYEQYF. Here the CDR3 DNA reads TGCGCCAGCAGCCAAGAGAGGACTAGCGGGGGCAGCTCCTACGAGCAGTACTTC. The chain uses TRBV4-1 and TRBJ2-7, with 13 bases fitting TRBD2. Germline V gives CDR1 MGHRA, CDR2 YSYEKL. Unmatched junction bases numbered 5, after V lost 0 bases and J lost 0 bases. CDR3 length: 18 amino acids.

This clone was recorded once. The rearrangement uses TRBV11-2 and TRBJ2-3; the D gene is possibly TRBD2 (5 bases). Per germline, CDR1 SGHAT and CDR2 FQNNGV. This CDR3 has 15 amino acids. Trimming removed 0 bases at V and 6 bases at J, with 13 bases between. The CDR3 spells CASSLERRGLDTQYF. As DNA, the CDR3 is TGTGCCAGCAGCTTAGAAAGGCGAGGGCTTGATACGCAGTATTTT.

V usage is TRBV24-1 and J usage is TRBJ2-2; the D gene is possibly TRBD2 (6 bases). CDR3 length equals 18 residues. Germline CDR1 is KGHDR and CDR2 is SFDVKD. Trimming took 2 bases from V and 6 from J, leaving 21 bases between them. The CDR3 is CATSDSSRGVVSPGELFF. The CDR3 DNA is TGTGCCACCAGTGATTCGTCGCGCGGGGTAGTATCACCCGGGGAGCTGTTTTTT.

The chain combines TRBV5-4 with TRBJ2-6; no clear D. The CDR3 contains 17 residues. In germline, CDR1 is SGHNT, CDR2 YYREEE (reference sequence). V lost 6 bases and J lost 4, with 20 bases in between. CDR3 amino acids: CASNHDTPTEGANVLTF. CDR3 nucleotide sequence: TGTGCCAGCAATCATGATACGCCCACCGAGGGGGCCAACGTCCTGACTTTC. Filled out from reference TRBV5-4 and TRBJ2-6, the complete variable domain reads ETGVTQSPTHLIKTRGQQVTLRCSSQSGHNTVSWYQQALGQGPQFIFQYYREEENGRGNFPPRFSGLQFPNYSSELNVNALELDDSALYLCASNHDTPTEGANVLTFGAGSRLTVL.

In this sample, this clone turned up once. The CDR3 sequence: CASSSAGAPEQYF. As DNA, the CDR3 is TGTGCCAGCAGTTCTGCGGGGGCTCCCGAGCAGTACTTC. V is TRBV6-2 or TRBV6-3 and J is TRBJ2-7, with a possible D match to TRBD2 (7 bases). CDR3 length: 13 residues. With 4 bases removed from V and 6 bases from J, the gap between germline ends came to 13 bases. Germline CDR1 reads MNHEY; CDR2 reads SVGEGT.

The V and J genes are TRBV4-1 and TRBJ1-2; no clear D gene. The CDR3 covers 14 residues. The germline V gene encodes CDR1 MGHRA and CDR2 YSYEKL. V lost 2 bases and J 2 bases, leaving 9 bases between the germline ends. CDR3 loop: CASSQRSQNYGYTF. The CDR3 DNA reads TGCGCCAGCAGCCAACGATCGCAGAACTATGGCTACACCTTC.

This clone was counted a single time. V is TRBV11-2 and J is TRBJ1-4; tentatively, D is TRBD1 (5 bases). Germline V gives CDR1 SGHAT, CDR2 FQNNGV. V gave up 7 bases and J gave up 8 bases, with 26 bases separating them. This CDR3 is built from 17 residues. CDR3 amino acids: CASTPGRGGRLREKLFF. CDR3 in DNA: TGTGCCAGCACCCCCGGGAGGGGAGGACGATTGCGGGAAAAACTGTTTTTT.

The V call is TRBV11-2, the J call TRBJ1-1; the D gene is possibly TRBD1 (5 bases). The CDR3 is made up of 16 amino acids. V was trimmed by 1 base and J by 1 base, leaving 13 bases between them. CDR1 is SGHAT, CDR2 FQNNGV, per germline. The chain's CDR3 is CASSLGRQSKNTEAFF. The CDR3 DNA follows: TGTGCCAGCAGCTTAGGGAGACAGTCAAAGAACACTGAAGCTTTCTTT.

The rearrangement joins TRBV27 to TRBJ1-2, with TRBD1 matching over 8 bases. Trimming at V came to 5 bases and at J to 6 bases, leaving 5 bases not matched to a gene. Germline V gene lookup returns CDR1 MNHEY and CDR2 SMNVEV (reference sequence). The length of the CDR3 is 13 residues. DNA of the CDR3: TGTGCCAGCAGTCTCAACAGGGGGAATGGCTACACCTTC. It translates to CASSLNRGNGYTF.